Listed below are T cell receptor beta chains from one sample, sequenced in a study of cytomegalovirus exposure and HLA in healthy donors. TCRdb keeps only in-frame clones here, not all; method: immunoSEQ multiplex PCR. The sample has over 150,000 clones; about 80% are singletons. Sequencing was performed on PBMCs. The receptors originated from a woman aged 30 to 39 in good health and CMV-seronegative. CDR3s include the opening cysteine and the closing phenylalanine or tryptophan.

cdr3_aa: CASSPEREFNEQFF; v_call: TRBV5-1; j_call: TRBJ2-1
cdr3_aa: CASSQGWGENIQYF; v_call: TRBV13; j_call: TRBJ2-4
cdr3_aa: CASSLSPPGGAYEQYF; v_call: TRBV27; j_call: TRBJ2-7
cdr3_aa: CASTLTTGPTEAFF; v_call: TRBV6-6; j_call: TRBJ1-1
cdr3_aa: CASNAGDNSPLHF; v_call: TRBV9; j_call: TRBJ1-6
cdr3_aa: CASSLSGTGTYEQYF; v_call: TRBV5-5; j_call: TRBJ2-7
cdr3_aa: CASSSGVNTEAFF; v_call: TRBV5-4; j_call: TRBJ1-1
cdr3_aa: CASSGQRESYNEQFF; v_call: TRBV18; j_call: TRBJ2-1
cdr3_aa: CASSDGTGGFYEQYF; v_call: TRBV6-1; j_call: NA
cdr3_aa: CASSFISGELFF; v_call: TRBV7-9; j_call: TRBJ2-2
cdr3_aa: CASSLVAGGYEQYF; v_call: TRBV5-1; j_call: TRBJ2-7
cdr3_aa: CASRQGQGTYEQYF; v_call: TRBV5-1; j_call: TRBJ2-7
cdr3_aa: CASSKTGGSYEQYF; v_call: TRBV14; j_call: TRBJ2-7
cdr3_aa: CASSLWIGTANTGELFF; v_call: TRBV27; j_call: TRBJ2-2
cdr3_aa: CASSLIAGKTYEQYF; v_call: TRBV27; j_call: TRBJ2-7
cdr3_aa: CATVRQGYTEAFF; v_call: TRBV28; j_call: TRBJ1-1
cdr3_aa: CASSPRGVVEQFF; v_call: TRBV7-2; j_call: TRBJ2-1
cdr3_aa: CASSVGDRATEAFF; v_call: TRBV9; j_call: TRBJ1-1
cdr3_aa: CASSLAAGQGNQPQHF; v_call: TRBV7-9; j_call: TRBJ1-5
cdr3_aa: CASLSGQETQYF; v_call: TRBV2; j_call: TRBJ2-5
cdr3_aa: CASSPPSDTQYF; v_call: TRBV11-2; j_call: TRBJ2-3
cdr3_aa: CASSADRGKGEKLFF; v_call: TRBV6-1; j_call: TRBJ1-4
cdr3_aa: CASSHDRVHEKLFF; v_call: TRBV18; j_call: TRBJ1-4
cdr3_aa: CAWSDGGGYTF; v_call: TRBV30; j_call: TRBJ1-2
cdr3_aa: CASTPKQVPNTEAFF; v_call: TRBV21-1; j_call: TRBJ1-1
cdr3_aa: CASSLVRTSNLHEQYF; v_call: TRBV7-3; j_call: TRBJ2-7
cdr3_aa: CASSVQGRGSPLHF; v_call: TRBV2; j_call: TRBJ1-6
cdr3_aa: CAISELVFSGGNEQFF; v_call: TRBV10-3; j_call: TRBJ2-1